This TCR beta chain was captured by sequencing in a study of shared clonotypes between healthy human individuals. Overall study context: CD8 memory received one plate per donor, CD8 naive two, CD4 memory three and CD4 naive three.

This clone appeared a single time. Trimming stripped 0 bases from V and 1 base from J, with 9 bases between. CDR3 size: 15 residues. The V gene's germline CDR1 is ENHRY and CDR2 SYGVKD. Sequenced by immunoSEQ multiplex PCR; TCRdb stores in-frame clones only, minus some. The table includes nearly 1,000,000 clones, more than 75% detected once. The material sequenced was memory CD4+ T cells sorted from blood. As to subset: CD45RA-negative fraction. The V call is TRBV10-3, the J call TRBJ1-1, with unresolved D. The source is a young man in good health. In nucleotides, the CDR3 is TGTGCCATCAGTGAGTCTGGCCCGGGGAACACTGAAGCTTTCTTT. Translation: CAISESGPGNTEAFF.